The 8 T cell receptor beta chains presented below share a single source sample, sequenced in a study of blood T cells in healthy people across ages. A second roughly 7 to 11 cycle PCR used barcoded and J-beta primers. A single record per CDR3 protein comes from TCRdb applying MiXCR to the 5' RACE reads. The repertoire holds about 1.1 million distinct CDR3 sequences, around two fifths seen once, with less than 15% in the top ten. The source material was blood. The receptors were gathered from a man between 18 and 29 years old in good health.

This chain joins TRBV6-5 and TRBJ1-1; 7 nucleotides match TRBD1. The V segment lost 6 bases and the J segment 6 bases; nucleotides outside the gene matches: 13. The CDR3 consists of 15 residues. The germline V gene encodes CDR1 MNHEY and CDR2 SVGAGI. CDR3 coding DNA: TGTGCCAGCAGCAACGGACGCAGGGGGATAGCTGAAGCTTTCTTT. The encoded protein is CASSNGRRGIAEAFF.

This chain connects TRBV7-2 to TRBJ2-1, with a weak D call TRBD2 (7 bases). The germline CDR1 and CDR2 sequences are SGHTA and FQGNSA. V was cut by 1 base and J by 7 bases, with 20 bases left in between. This CDR3 has 17 amino acids. CDR3 bases: TGTGCCAGCAGCTTAGGAACGAGCAGGGGAGGGATGAATGAGCAGTTCTTC. Protein: CASSLGTSRGGMNEQFF.

This sequence joins TRBV5-1 and TRBJ2-1; D tentatively fits TRBD1 or TRBD2 (5 bases each). Trimming stripped 2 bases from V and 13 bases from J, with 16 bases between. CDR1 is SGHRS and CDR2 is YFSETQ in the germline V gene. This CDR3 comprises 13 residues. The CDR3 bases are TGCGCCAGCAGCTTCGCCTCCGGGACCATACAGTTCTTC. Translating gives CASSFASGTIQFF.

J is TRBJ2-6 and V is TRBV5-1; D is ambiguous. Trimming shortened V by 10 bases and J by 0 bases, and 11 bases separated the two germline ends. This CDR3 spans 14 amino acids. CDR1 and CDR2 from the germline V gene are SGHRS and YFSETQ. This chain's CDR3 is CACKSSSGANVLTF. In DNA form, the CDR3 reads TGCGCCTGCAAGTCCAGCTCTGGGGCCAACGTCCTGACTTTC.

This clonotype has only a few counts. V usage is TRBV20-1 and J usage is TRBJ2-1; possible D gene TRBD1, 6 bases. The CDR3 length is 12 residues. Trimming cost V 2 bases and J 7 bases, with 9 bases left between them. CDR1 is DFQATT, CDR2 SNEGSKA, per germline (reference sequence). The CDR3 here is CSARQGRNEQFF. The CDR3, as DNA: TGCAGTGCTAGACAGGGGCGGAATGAGCAGTTCTTC.

For this clonotype: A junction end diverges from the germline sequence, so it may reflect a read error. The CDR3 region is CASSFTGGTETQYF. The CDR3 coding sequence is TGTGCCAGCAGTTTTACGGGGGGCACAGAGACGCAGTATTTT. The J gene is TRBJ2-3, the V gene TRBV12-3 or TRBV12-4, with a tentative D call TRBD2 (7 bases). The CDR3 consists of 14 residues.

This clonotype was seen a few times. The DNA of the CDR3 is TGTGCTAGTGGTCCCCGCGTTCGGACTAGCGGGACCTACAATGAGCAGTTCTTC. Protein product: CASGPRVRTSGTYNEQFF. The rearrangement links TRBV12-5 to TRBJ2-1; TRBD2 agrees at 12 bases. The CDR3 runs 18 residues. The V gene's germline CDR1 is LGHNT and CDR2 FRNRAP. V was pared by 5 bases and J by 2 bases, with 10 bases of the junction left unmatched.

The chain recombines TRBV5-1 with TRBJ2-5, with TRBD2 matching over 9 bases. CDR3 length equals 16 residues. V shed 3 bases and J 2 bases; nucleotides not matched to a gene: 8. The V gene's germline CDR1 is SGHRS and CDR2 YFSETQ. CDR3 coding DNA: TGCGCCAGCAGCTCGCTTAGCGGGGGATTTCAAGAGACCCAGTACTTC. This gives the protein CASSSLSGGFQETQYF.